Given below is one T cell receptor (beta chain) in context. The sample comes from a study of blood T cell repertoires in COVID-19. Study-level background: Specimens from acute and convalescent COVID-19 originated in the United States, Italy and Spain. T cells, B-cell-depleted T cells, or PBMCs supplied cDNA or gDNA.

Libraries were prepared by immunoSEQ multiplex PCR; TCRdb keeps only in-frame clonotypes and omits some of them. The sample yields roughly 190,000 clones, about 86% seen once. Germline V gives CDR1 SGHKS, CDR2 YYEKEE (reference sequence). This CDR3 has 16 amino acids. Trimming at V came to 3 bases and at J to 3 bases, leaving 10 bases not matched to a gene. Sequencing was carried out using peripheral blood. The chain couples TRBV5-5 to TRBJ2-3; 7 nucleotides agree with TRBD2. The sequence derives from a woman aged 80 or over in a cohort sampled during active or convalescent COVID-19. As DNA, the CDR3 is TGTGCCAGCAGCTCCCCCGGGACTACCATAACAGATACGCAGTATTTT. Protein sequence: CASSSPGTTITDTQYF.